The entry below gives a single TCR beta chain sequence along with its context. Deletions cut 5 bases from V and 3 bases from J, with 13 bases between. This CDR3 comprises 14 residues. CDR1 and CDR2 from the germline V gene are SGHAT and FQNNGV. The data originate from a study of cytomegalovirus exposure and HLA in healthy donors. PCR employed 60 Vbeta and 13 Jbeta primers. Only in-frame clones appear in the TCRdb table, and some are missing; sequencing was by immunoSEQ multiplex PCR. There are roughly 78,000 clones in the sample, with about 0.82% held by the top ten. The sequence was obtained from a boy aged 5-17 years in good health and CMV-seronegative. The sequenced sample was PBMCs. This sequence joins TRBV11-2 and TRBJ1-1; TRBD1 might be the D (6 bases). The CDR3 loop is CASSLNRVDTEAFF. As DNA, the CDR3 is TGTGCCAGCAGCCTAAACAGGGTGGACACTGAAGCTTTCTTT. Full variable domain (outside the CDR3, taken from reference TRBV11-2 and TRBJ1-1): EAGVAQSPRYKIIEKRQSVAFWCNPISGHATLYWYQQILGQGPKLLIQFQNNGVVDDSQLPKDRFSAERLKGVDSTLKIQPAKLEDSAVYLCASSLNRVDTEAFFGQGTRLTVV.